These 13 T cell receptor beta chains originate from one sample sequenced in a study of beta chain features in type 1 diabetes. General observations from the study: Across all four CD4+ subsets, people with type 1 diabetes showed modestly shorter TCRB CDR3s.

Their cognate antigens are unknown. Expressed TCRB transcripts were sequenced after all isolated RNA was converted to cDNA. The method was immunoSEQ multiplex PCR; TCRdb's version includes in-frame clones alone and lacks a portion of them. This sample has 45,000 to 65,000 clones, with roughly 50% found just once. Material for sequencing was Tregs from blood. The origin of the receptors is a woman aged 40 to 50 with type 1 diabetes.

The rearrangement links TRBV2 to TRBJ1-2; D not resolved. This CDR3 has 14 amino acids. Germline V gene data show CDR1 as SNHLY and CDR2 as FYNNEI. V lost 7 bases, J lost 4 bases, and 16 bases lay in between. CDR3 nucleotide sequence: TGTGCCAGCACCCTGGACGGGGAGGTCTATGGCTACACCTTC. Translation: CASTLDGEVYGYTF.

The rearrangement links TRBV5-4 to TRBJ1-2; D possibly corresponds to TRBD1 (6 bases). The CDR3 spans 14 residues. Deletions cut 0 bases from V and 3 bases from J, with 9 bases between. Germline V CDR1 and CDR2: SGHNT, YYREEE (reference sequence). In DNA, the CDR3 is TGTGCCAGCAGCTTGGCAGGGGATCACTATGGCTACACCTTC. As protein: CASSLAGDHYGYTF.

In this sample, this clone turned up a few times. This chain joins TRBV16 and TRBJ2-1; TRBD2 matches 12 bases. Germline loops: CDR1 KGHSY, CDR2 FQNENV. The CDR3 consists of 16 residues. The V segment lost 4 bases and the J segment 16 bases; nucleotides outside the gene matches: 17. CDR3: CASSPAGTSGSYVRFF. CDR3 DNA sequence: TGTGCCAGCAGCCCCGCCGGGACTAGCGGGTCCTATGTAAGATTCTTC. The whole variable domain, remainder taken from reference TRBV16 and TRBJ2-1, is GEEVAQTPKHLVRGEGQKAKLYCAPIKGHSYVFWYQQVLKNEFKFLISFQNENVFDETGMPKERFSAKCLPNSPCSLEIQATKLEDSAVYFCASSPAGTSGSYVRFFGPGTRLTVL.

This chain's CDR3 is CAWSTGFSYEQYF. The CDR3 coding sequence is TGTGCCTGGAGCACAGGGTTCTCCTACGAGCAGTACTTC. The rearrangement joins TRBV30 to TRBJ2-7; D is possibly TRBD1 (6 bases). The germline CDR1 and CDR2 sequences are GTSNPN and SVGIG (reference sequence). The CDR3 loop spans 13 amino acids. Trimming removed 3 bases at V and 0 bases at J, with 9 bases between.

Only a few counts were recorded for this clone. CDR3 residues: CASRDTGVGGYTF. The CDR3 region has the DNA TGTGCCAGCAGAGATACAGGGGTTGGTGGCTACACCTTC. The chain is built from TRBV9 and TRBJ1-2, with 7 bases that match TRBD1. J gave up 7 bases and V 5 bases, and 8 bases lay outside the gene matches. Germline V gene sequence: CDR1 SGDLS, CDR2 YYNGEE. This CDR3 has 13 residues.

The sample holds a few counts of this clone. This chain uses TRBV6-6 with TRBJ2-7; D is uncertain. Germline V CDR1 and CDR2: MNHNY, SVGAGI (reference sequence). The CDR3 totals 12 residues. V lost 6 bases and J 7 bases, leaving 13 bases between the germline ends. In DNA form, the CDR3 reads TGTGCCAGCAGGTTAAACCTACGAGAGCAGTACTTC. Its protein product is CASRLNLREQYF.

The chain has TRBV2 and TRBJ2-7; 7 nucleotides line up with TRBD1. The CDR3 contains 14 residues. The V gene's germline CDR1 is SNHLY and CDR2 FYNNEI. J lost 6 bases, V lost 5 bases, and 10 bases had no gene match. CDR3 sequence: CASSLRDSSSEQYF. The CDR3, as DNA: TGTGCCAGCAGTCTCCGGGACAGCTCTTCCGAGCAGTACTTC.

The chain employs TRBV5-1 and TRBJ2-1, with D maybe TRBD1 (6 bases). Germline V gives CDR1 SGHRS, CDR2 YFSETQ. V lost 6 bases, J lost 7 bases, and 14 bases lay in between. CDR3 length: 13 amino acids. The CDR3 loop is CASNLGADNEQFF. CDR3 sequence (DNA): TGCGCCAGCAACCTGGGGGCAGATAATGAGCAGTTCTTC.

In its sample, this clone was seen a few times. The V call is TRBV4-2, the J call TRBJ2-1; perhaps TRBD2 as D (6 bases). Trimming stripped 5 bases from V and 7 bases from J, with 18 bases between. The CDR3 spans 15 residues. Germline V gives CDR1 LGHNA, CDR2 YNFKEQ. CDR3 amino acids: CASSSLGLPGNEQFF. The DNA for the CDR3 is TGTGCCAGCAGCTCGTTGGGACTCCCTGGGAATGAGCAGTTCTTC.

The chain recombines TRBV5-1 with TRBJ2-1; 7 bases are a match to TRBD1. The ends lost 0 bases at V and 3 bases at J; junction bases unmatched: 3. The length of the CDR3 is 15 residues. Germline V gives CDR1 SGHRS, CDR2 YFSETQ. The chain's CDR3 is CASSLAQGYYNEQFF. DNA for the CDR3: TGCGCCAGCAGCTTGGCACAGGGGTACTACAATGAGCAGTTCTTC.

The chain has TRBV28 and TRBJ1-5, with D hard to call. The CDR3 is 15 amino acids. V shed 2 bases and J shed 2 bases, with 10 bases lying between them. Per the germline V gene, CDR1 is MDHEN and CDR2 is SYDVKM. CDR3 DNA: TGTGCCAGCAGTTTACGAGGGATTGGCAATCAGCCCCAGCATTTT. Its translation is CASSLRGIGNQPQHF.

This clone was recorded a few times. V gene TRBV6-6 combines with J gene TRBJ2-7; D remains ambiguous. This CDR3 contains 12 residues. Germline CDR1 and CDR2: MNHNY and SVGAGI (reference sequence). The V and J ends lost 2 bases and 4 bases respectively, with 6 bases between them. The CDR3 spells CASSYTVYEQYF. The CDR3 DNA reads TGTGCCAGCAGTTACACAGTATACGAGCAGTACTTC.

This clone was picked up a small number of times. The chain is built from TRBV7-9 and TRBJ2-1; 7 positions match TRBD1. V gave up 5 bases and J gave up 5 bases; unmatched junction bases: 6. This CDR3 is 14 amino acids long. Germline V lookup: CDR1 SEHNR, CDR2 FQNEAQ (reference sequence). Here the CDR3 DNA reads TGTGCCAGCAGCCAATGGGGACAGAACAATGAGCAGTTCTTC. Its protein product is CASSQWGQNNEQFF. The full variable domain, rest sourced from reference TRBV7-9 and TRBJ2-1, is DTGVSQNPRHKITKRGQNVTFRCDPISEHNRLYWYRQTLGQGPEFLTYFQNEAQLEKSRLLSDRFSAERPKGSFSTLEIQRTEQGDSAMYLCASSQWGQNNEQFFGPGTRLTVL.